This T cell receptor beta chain was documented in a study of blood T cells in healthy people across ages. Study observations and caveats: Relative to aged donors, long-lived donors carried more naive CD4+ cells and displayed higher diversity. A roughly linear fall in TCR beta diversity per million T cells was seen with increasing age.

Deletions cut 0 bases from V and 7 bases from J, with 7 bases between. CDR3 length: 13 residues. Looked up from germline, CDR1 is WNHNN and CDR2 is SYGVQD (reference sequence). The use of a sample-barcoded 5' primer and a J-beta primer mix characterized a second PCR of roughly 6 to 11 cycles. All samples yielded 2.5 million or more CDR3-containing paired-end reads. TCRdb recomputed calls from the 5' RACE reads with MiXCR, one row per CDR3 protein. The sample has more than 800,000 distinct CDR3 sequences; over 35% are singletons. With respect to this clonotype: As yet, its antigen is unknown.

In each sample, at least 6 million PBMCs were isolated. The sequenced sample consisted of blood. The chain uses TRBV10-1 and TRBJ1-3; D gene ambiguous. The clonotype was recovered from a woman aged 60-75 years in good health. The CDR3 here is CASSESGMNTIYF. The CDR3 bases are TGCGCCAGCAGTGAGTCAGGGATGAACACCATATATTTT.